The rows below give T cell receptor beta chains drawn from one sample of a study of shared clonotypes between healthy human individuals. Profiling relied on immunoSEQ multiplex PCR, and the TCRdb table lists in-frame clones only, not all of them. This table holds over 850,000 clones, 75% to 80% found once. The sequencing sample was made of memory CD4+ T cells from PBMCs. Receptor source: a young man in good health. Some clones in this sample may be carry-over from other donors' samples. Both conserved end residues are trimmed from each CDR3. The D gene is left open where the match is weak. Not all rows give a size; the values are once, few, many and, for expanded clones, a class.

j_gene,v_gene,d_gene,abundance,CDR3aa
TRBJ1-4,TRBV6-1,.,.,ASSGKGKDYEKLF
TRBJ2-1,TRBV29-1,.,.,SVGGLDEQF
TRBJ2-4,TRBV30,.,once,ACKTPVGLAKNIQY
TRBJ2-1,TRBV7-3,.,once,ASSLGDLSYNEQF
TRBJ2-2,TRBV7-9,.,many,ASSLAGEGELF
TRBJ2-7,TRBV7-2,TRBD2,.,ASSLSGTSGPYEQY
TRBJ2-1,TRBV5-1,.,.,ASSADLWDEQF
TRBJ2-4,TRBV5-1,.,.,ASSVRGPAKNIQY
TRBJ2-5,TRBV2,.,many,ASSDGGGQY
TRBJ2-7,TRBV5-1,TRBD2,.,ASSLASGGPYEQY
TRBJ2-1,TRBV11-1,.,.,ASSAGYNEQF
TRBJ2-7,TRBV28,TRBD2,.,ASTAGGRSDYEQY
TRBJ2-1,TRBV29-1,.,.,SVVASSYNEQF
TRBJ2-5,TRBV19,.,.,ASSWGARQETQY
TRBJ2-1,TRBV12-5,TRBD1,.,ASGKGQGASNEQF
.,TRBV4-1,TRBD2,.,ASSQGPSGVYEQY
TRBJ1-3,TRBV7-6,.,.,ASSYLPGRPRSGNTIY
TRBJ2-2,TRBV19,TRBD2,.,ASSIGGSGTGELF
TRBJ2-5,TRBV11-2,.,.,ASSLAGAETQY
TRBJ2-1,TRBV27,TRBD2,once,ASSLRMARREGRNEQF